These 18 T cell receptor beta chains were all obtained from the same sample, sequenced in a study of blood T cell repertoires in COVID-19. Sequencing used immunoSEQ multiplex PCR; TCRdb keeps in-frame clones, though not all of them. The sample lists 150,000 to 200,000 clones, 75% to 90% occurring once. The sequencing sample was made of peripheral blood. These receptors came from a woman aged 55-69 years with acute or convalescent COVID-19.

The CDR3: CASSFRGTGGPSDEKLFF. CDR3 sequence (DNA): TGTGCCAGCAGTTTCCGGGGGACAGGGGGCCCGTCCGATGAAAAACTGTTTTTT. The chain joins TRBV5-8 to TRBJ1-4, with TRBD1 matching over 12 bases. V shed 5 bases, J shed 6 bases, and the junction held 14 bases outside the gene matches. This CDR3 is built from 18 residues. Looked up from germline, CDR1 is SGHTS and CDR2 is YDEGEE.

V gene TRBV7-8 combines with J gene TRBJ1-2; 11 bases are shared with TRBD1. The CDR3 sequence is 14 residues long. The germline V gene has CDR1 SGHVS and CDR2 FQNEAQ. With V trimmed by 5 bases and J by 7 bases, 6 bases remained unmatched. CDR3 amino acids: CASSTGQGASGYTF. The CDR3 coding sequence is TGTGCCAGCAGCACCGGACAGGGGGCGAGTGGCTACACCTTC. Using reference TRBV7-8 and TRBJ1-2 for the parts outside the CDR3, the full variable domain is GAGVSQSPRYKVAKRGQDVALRCDPISGHVSLFWYQQALGQGPEFLTYFQNEAQLDKSGLPSDRFFAERPEGSVSTLKIQRTQQEDSAVYLCASSTGQGASGYTFGSGTRLTVV.

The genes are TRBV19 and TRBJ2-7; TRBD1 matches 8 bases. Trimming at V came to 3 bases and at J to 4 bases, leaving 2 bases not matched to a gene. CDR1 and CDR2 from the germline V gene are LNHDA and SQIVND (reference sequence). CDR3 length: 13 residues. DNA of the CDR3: TGTGCCAGTAGTATTACAGGGGGATACGAGCAGTACTTC. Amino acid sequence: CASSITGGYEQYF.

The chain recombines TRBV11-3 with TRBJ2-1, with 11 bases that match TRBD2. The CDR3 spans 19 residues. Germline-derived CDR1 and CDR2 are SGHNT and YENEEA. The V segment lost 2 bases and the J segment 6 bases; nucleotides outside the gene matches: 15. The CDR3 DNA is TGTGCCAGCAGCTTACCGATTAGGGCCGGGACTAGCGGCCTCAATGAGCAGTTCTTC. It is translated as CASSLPIRAGTSGLNEQFF. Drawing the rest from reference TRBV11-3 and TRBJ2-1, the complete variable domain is EAGVVQSPRYKIIEKKQPVAFWCNPISGHNTLYWYLQNLGQGPELLIRYENEEAVDDSQLPKDRFSAERLKGVDSTLKIQPAELGDSAVYLCASSLPIRAGTSGLNEQFFGPGTRLTVL.

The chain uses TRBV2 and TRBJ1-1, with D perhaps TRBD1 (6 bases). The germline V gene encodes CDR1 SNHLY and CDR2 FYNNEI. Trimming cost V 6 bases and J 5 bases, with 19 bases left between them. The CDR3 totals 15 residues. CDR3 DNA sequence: TGTGCCAGCAGGGAGCGAACCGGGACATTAACTGAAGCTTTCTTT. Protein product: CASRERTGTLTEAFF.

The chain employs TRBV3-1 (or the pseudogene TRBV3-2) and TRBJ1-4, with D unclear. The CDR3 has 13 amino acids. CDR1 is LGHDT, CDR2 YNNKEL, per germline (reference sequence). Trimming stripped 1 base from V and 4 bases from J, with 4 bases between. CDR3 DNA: TGTGCCAGCAGCCAAGCAGTTAATGAAAAACTGTTTTTT. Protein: CASSQAVNEKLFF.

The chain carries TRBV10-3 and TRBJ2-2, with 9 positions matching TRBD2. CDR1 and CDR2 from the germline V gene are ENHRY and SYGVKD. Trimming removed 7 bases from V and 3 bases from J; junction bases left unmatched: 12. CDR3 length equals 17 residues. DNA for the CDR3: TGTGCCATCAAGGTGCGCGGGAGGGAAATGGACACCGGGGAGCTGTTTTTT. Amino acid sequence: CAIKVRGREMDTGELFF.

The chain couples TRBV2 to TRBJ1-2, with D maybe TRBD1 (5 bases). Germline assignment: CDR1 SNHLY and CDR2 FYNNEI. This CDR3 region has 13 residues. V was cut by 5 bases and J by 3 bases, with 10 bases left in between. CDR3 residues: CASSRGSYYGYTF. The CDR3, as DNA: TGTGCCAGCAGTAGGGGCAGCTACTATGGCTACACCTTC.

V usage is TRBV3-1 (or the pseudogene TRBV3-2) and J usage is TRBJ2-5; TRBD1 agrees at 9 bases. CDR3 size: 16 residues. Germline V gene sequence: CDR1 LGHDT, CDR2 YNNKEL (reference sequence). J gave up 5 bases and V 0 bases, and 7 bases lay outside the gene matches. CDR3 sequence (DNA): TGTGCCAGCAGCCAAGATATGGGGACAGGGCGTGAGACCCAGTACTTC. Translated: CASSQDMGTGRETQYF.

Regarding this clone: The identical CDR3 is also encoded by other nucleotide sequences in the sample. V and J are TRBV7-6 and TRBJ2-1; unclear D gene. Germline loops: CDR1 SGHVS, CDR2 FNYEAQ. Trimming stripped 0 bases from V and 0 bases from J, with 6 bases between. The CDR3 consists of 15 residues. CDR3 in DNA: TGTGCCAGCAGCTTAGCTACGGGCTCCTACAATGAGCAGTTCTTC. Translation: CASSLATGSYNEQFF.

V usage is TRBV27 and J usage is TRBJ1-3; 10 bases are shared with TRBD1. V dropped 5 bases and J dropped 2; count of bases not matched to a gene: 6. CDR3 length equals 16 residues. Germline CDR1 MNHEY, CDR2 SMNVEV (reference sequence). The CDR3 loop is CASSLSDRGPGNTIYF. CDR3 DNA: TGTGCCAGCAGTCTTTCCGACAGGGGGCCTGGAAACACCATATATTTT.

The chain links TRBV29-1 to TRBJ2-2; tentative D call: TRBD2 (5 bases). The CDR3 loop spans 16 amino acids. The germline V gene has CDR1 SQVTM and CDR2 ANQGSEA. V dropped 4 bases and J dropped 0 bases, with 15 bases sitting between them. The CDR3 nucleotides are TGCAGCGTTGCAAGAGGAGGCTACTCGAACACCGGGGAGCTGTTTTTT. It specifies CSVARGGYSNTGELFF.

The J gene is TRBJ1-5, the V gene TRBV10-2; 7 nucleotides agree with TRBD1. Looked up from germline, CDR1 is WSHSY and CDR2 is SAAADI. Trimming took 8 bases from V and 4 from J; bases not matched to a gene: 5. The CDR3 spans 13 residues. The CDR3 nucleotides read TGCGCCAGCGAAGAGGGGGCTAATCAGCCCCAGCATTTT. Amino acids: CASEEGANQPQHF.

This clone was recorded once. The CDR3 spells CASSLGQGGRGYTF. Here the CDR3 DNA reads TGTGCCAGCAGTTTAGGACAGGGTGGGCGGGGCTACACCTTC. The rearrangement uses TRBV28 and TRBJ1-2; 8 bases agree with TRBD1. V shed 2 bases, J shed 8 bases, and the junction held 7 bases outside the gene matches. The length of the CDR3 is 14 residues. Germline V CDR1 and CDR2: MDHEN, SYDVKM.

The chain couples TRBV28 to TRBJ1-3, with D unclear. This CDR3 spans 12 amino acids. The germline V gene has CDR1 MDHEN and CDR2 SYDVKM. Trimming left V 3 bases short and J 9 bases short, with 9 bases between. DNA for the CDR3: TGTGCCAGCAGTTTTCGCGGCTCCACCATATATTTT. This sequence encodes CASSFRGSTIYF.

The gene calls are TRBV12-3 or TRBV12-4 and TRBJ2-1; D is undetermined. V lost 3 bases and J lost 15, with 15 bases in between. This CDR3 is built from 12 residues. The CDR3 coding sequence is TGTGCCAGCAGTTTCTCTCTAGGCGGCGGGTTCTTC. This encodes CASSFSLGGGFF.

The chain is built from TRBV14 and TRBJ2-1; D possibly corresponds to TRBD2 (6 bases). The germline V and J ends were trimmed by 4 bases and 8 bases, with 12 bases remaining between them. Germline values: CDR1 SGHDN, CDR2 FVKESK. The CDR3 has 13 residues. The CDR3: CASSRPGGDEQFF. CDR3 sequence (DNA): TGTGCCAGCAGCCGCCCAGGCGGGGATGAGCAGTTCTTC. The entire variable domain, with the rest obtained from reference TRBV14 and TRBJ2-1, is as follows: EAGVTQFPSHSVIEKGQTVTLRCDPISGHDNLYWYRRVMGKEIKFLLHFVKESKQDESGMPNNRFLAERTGGTYSTLKVQPAELEDSGVYFCASSRPGGDEQFFGPGTRLTVL.

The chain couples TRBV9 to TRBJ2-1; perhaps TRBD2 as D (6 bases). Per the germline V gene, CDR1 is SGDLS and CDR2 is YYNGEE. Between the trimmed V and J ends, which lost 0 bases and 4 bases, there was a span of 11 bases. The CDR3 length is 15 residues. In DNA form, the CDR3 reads TGTGCCAGCAGCGTAGGTGCGGGAAGATACAATGAGCAGTTCTTC. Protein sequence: CASSVGAGRYNEQFF.